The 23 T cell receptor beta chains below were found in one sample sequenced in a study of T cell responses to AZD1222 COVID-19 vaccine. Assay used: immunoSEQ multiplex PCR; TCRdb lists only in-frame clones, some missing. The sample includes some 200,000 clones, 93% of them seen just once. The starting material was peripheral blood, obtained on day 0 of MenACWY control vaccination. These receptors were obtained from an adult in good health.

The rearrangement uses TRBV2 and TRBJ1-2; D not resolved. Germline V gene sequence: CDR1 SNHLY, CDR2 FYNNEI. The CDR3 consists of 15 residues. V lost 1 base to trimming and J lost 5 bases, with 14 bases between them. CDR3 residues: CASSEDRAHLYGYTF. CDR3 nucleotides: TGTGCCAGCAGTGAAGATAGGGCCCACTTATATGGCTACACCTTC.

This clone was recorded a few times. CDR3 region: CASSVLSGASYEQYF. The DNA for the CDR3 is TGTGCCAGCAGCGTACTTAGCGGGGCCTCCTACGAGCAGTACTTC. The chain links TRBV7-9 to TRBJ2-7, with TRBD2 matching over 8 bases. Germline values: CDR1 SEHNR, CDR2 FQNEAQ (reference sequence). After removal of 5 bases from V and 0 bases from J, the junction contained 6 bases not matched to a gene. This CDR3 spans 15 amino acids.

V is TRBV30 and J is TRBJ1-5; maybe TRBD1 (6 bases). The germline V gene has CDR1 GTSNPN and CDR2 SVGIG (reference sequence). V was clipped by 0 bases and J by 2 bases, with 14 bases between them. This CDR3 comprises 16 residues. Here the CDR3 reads CAWSVLSSGGNQPQHF. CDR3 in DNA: TGTGCCTGGAGTGTACTTTCCTCAGGGGGCAATCAGCCCCAGCATTTT.

CDR3 coding DNA: TGTGCCAGCAGTGGTCGGACAGGTGGTAATTCACCCCTCCACTTT. Residues: CASSGRTGGNSPLHF. V gene TRBV25-1 combines with J gene TRBJ1-6; 7 bases map to TRBD1. The CDR3 extends over 15 amino acids. J was trimmed by 6 bases and V by 4 bases; bases with no gene match: 6. CDR1 is MGHDK and CDR2 is SYGVNS in the germline V gene.

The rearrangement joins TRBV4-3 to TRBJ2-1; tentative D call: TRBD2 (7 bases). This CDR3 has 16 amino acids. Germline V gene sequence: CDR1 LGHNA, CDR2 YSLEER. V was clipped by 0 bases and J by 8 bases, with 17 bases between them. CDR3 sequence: CASSQDFGGGPYEQFF. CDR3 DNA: TGCGCCAGCAGCCAAGATTTTGGGGGGGGGCCATATGAGCAGTTCTTC.

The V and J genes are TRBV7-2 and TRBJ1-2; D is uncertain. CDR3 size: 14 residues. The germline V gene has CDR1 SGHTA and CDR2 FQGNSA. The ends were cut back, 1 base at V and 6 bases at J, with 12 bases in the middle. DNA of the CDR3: TGTGCCAGCAGCTTAGACACCCGCCGGGATGGCTACACCTTC. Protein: CASSLDTRRDGYTF.

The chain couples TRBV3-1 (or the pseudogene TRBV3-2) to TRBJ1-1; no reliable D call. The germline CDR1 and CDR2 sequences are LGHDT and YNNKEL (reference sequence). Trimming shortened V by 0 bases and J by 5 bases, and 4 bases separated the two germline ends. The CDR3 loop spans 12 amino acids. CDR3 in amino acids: CASSQERTEAFF. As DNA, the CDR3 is TGTGCCAGCAGCCAAGAAAGGACTGAAGCTTTCTTT.

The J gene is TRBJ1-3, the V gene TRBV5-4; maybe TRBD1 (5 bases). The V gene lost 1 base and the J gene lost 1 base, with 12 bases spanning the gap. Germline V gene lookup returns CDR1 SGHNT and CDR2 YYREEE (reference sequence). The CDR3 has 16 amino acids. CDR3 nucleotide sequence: TGTGCCAGCAGCTTGAGGTTTGGGACGTCTGGAAACACCATATATTTT. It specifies CASSLRFGTSGNTIYF. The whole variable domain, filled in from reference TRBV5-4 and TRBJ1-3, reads ETGVTQSPTHLIKTRGQQVTLRCSSQSGHNTVSWYQQALGQGPQFIFQYYREEENGRGNFPPRFSGLQFPNYSSELNVNALELDDSALYLCASSLRFGTSGNTIYFGEGSWLTVV.

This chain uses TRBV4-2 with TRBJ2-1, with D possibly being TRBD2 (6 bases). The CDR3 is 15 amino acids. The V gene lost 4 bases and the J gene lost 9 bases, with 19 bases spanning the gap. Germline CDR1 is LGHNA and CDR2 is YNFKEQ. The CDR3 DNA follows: TGTGCCAGCAGCCGGGGGGAGCGGGTCAGTAGTGAGCAGTTCTTC. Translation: CASSRGERVSSEQFF.

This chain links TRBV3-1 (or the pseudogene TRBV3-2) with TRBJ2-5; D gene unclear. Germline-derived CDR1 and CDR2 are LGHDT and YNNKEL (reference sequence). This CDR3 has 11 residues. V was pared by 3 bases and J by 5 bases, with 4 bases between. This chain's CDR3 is CASSHAETQYF. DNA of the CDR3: TGTGCCAGCAGCCATGCGGAGACCCAGTACTTC.

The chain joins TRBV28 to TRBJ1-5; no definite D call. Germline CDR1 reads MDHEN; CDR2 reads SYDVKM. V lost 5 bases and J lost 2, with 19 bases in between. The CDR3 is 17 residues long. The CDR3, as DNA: TGTGCCAGCAGTACGCAGTGGGGTTCTGTAGGCAATCAGCCCCAGCATTTT. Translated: CASSTQWGSVGNQPQHF.

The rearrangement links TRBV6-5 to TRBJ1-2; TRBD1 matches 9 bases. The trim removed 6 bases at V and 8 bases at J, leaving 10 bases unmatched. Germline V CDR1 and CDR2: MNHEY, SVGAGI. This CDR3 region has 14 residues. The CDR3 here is CASRTGGSLEGYTF. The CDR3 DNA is TGTGCCAGCAGGACAGGGGGTTCACTGGAAGGCTACACCTTC.

DNA for the CDR3: TGTGCCATCAGTGAACAGGGCCTTAGCAATCAGCCCCAGCATTTT. Its protein is CAISEQGLSNQPQHF. This sequence joins TRBV10-3 and TRBJ1-5, with D perhaps TRBD1 (6 bases). The V end was cut by 3 bases, the J end by 0 bases, with 9 bases between. This CDR3 contains 15 residues. CDR1 and CDR2 (germline): ENHRY, SYGVKD.

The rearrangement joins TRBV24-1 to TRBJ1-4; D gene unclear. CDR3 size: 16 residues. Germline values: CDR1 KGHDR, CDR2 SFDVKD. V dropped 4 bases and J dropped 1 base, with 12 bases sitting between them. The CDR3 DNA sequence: TGTGCCACCAGTGAACACAGACCGGGAACTAATGAAAAACTGTTTTTT. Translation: CATSEHRPGTNEKLFF.

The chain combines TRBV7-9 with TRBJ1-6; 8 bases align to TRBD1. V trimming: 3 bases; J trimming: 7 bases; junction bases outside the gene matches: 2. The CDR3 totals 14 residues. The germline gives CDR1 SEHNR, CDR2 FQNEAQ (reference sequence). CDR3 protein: CASSFGDRNSPLHF. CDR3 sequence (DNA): TGTGCCAGCAGCTTCGGGGACAGGAATTCACCCCTCCACTTT. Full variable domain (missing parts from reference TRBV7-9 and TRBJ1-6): DTGVSQNPRHKITKRGQNVTFRCDPISEHNRLYWYRQTLGQGPEFLTYFQNEAQLEKSRLLSDRFSAERPKGSFSTLEIQRTEQGDSAMYLCASSFGDRNSPLHFGNGTRLTVT.

In DNA, the CDR3 is TGTGCCAGCAGCAGTACAGGGGACACTGAAGCTTTCTTT. Translated: CASSSTGDTEAFF. V usage is TRBV3-1 (or the pseudogene TRBV3-2) and J usage is TRBJ1-1; TRBD1 matches 7 bases. V dropped 5 bases and J dropped 3; count of bases not matched to a gene: 3. The V gene's germline CDR1 is LGHDT and CDR2 YNNKEL (reference sequence). The CDR3 consists of 13 residues.

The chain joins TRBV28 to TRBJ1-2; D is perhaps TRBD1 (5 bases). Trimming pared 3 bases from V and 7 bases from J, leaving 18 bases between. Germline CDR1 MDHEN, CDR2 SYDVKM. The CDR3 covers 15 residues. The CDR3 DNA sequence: TGTGCCAGCAGTTTCGGGGGTTCCCTAAGAGGTGGCTACACCTTC. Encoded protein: CASSFGGSLRGGYTF.

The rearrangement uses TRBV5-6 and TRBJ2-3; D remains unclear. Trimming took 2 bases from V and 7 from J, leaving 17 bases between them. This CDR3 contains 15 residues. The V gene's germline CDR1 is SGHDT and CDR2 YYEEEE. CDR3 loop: CASSLTGAFVHTQYF. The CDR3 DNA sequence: TGTGCCAGCAGCTTAACTGGCGCGTTCGTTCATACGCAGTATTTT.

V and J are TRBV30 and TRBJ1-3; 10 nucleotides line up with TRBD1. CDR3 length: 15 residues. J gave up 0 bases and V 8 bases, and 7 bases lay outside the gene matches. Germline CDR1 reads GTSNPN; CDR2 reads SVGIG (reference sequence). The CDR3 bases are TGTGCCGGAGGGAGGACAGGGGGCTCTGGAAACACCATATATTTT. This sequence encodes CAGGRTGGSGNTIYF. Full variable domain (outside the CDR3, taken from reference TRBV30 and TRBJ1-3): SQTIHQWPATLVQPVGSPLSLECTVEGTSNPNLYWYRQAAGRGLQLLFYSVGIGQISSEVPQNLSASRPQDRQFILSSKKLLLSDSGFYLCAGGRTGGSGNTIYFGEGSWLTVV.

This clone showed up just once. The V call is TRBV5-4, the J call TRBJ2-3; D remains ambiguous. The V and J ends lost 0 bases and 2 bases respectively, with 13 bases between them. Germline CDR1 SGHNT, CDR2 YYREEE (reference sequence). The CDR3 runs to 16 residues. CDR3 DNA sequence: TGTGCCAGCAGCTTGGTGGGTCCCGGCTCCACAGATACGCAGTATTTT. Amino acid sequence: CASSLVGPGSTDTQYF. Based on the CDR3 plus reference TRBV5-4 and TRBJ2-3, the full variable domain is ETGVTQSPTHLIKTRGQQVTLRCSSQSGHNTVSWYQQALGQGPQFIFQYYREEENGRGNFPPRFSGLQFPNYSSELNVNALELDDSALYLCASSLVGPGSTDTQYFGPGTRLTVL.

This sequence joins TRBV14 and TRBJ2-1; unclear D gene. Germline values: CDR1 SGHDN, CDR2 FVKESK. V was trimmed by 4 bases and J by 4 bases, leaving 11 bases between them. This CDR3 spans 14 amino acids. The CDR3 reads CASSRGGFYNEQFF. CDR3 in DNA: TGTGCCAGCAGCCGAGGCGGTTTTTACAATGAGCAGTTCTTC.

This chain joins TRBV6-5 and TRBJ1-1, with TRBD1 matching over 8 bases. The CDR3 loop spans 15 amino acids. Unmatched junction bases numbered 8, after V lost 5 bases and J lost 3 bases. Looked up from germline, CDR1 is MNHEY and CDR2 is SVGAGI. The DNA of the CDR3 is TGTGCCAGCAGTCCAGGGGGCCCGTCGGACACTGAAGCTTTCTTT. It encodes CASSPGGPSDTEAFF.

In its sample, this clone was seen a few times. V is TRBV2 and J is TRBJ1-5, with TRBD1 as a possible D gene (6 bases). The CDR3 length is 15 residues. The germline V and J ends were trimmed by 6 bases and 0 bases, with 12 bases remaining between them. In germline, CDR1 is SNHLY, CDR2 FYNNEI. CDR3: CASRGAGYSNQPQHF. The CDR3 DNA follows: TGTGCCAGCAGGGGGGCAGGTTATAGCAATCAGCCCCAGCATTTT.